This T cell receptor beta chain originates from a study of shared clonotypes between healthy human individuals. Study-wide results and caveats: Several donors had about 5% of their naive CD4 clonotypes in common. The generation probabilities recorded for non-shared clonotypes fell below those of clonotypes shared by all four donors. Since donors were few, the genetic and exposure-history diversity represented was limited.

The germline V and J ends were trimmed by 6 bases and 1 base, with 12 bases remaining between them. This CDR3 region has 14 residues. Germline V gives CDR1 MGHDK, CDR2 SYGVNS. CD45RO-negative CD8 cells positively selected for CCR7 made up the naive population, which excluded terminally differentiated effector memory CD45RA+ cells. About this clone: Its matching antigen is unknown.

In the original workflow: Quality scores were absent from the junction-only immunoSEQ sequences, so filtering differed. The method was immunoSEQ multiplex PCR; TCRdb's version includes in-frame clones alone and lacks a portion of them. V and J calls and clone size are copied from that table; D and trimming were computed from the DNA. The data hold roughly 2,000,000 clones, with over 85% observed a single time. The V and J genes are TRBV25-1 and TRBJ1-2; tentative D call: TRBD1 (6 bases). Sequencing was done on a sample of naive CD8+ T cells sorted from blood. This clonotype originated in a young man in good health. CDR3 bases: TGTGCCAGCAGCGAAGGACAGCTTAACTATGGCTACACCTTC. Amino acids: CASSEGQLNYGYTF.